Presented here are 18 T cell receptor beta chains from one specimen sequenced in a study of T cell responses to AZD1222 COVID-19 vaccine. Assay used: immunoSEQ multiplex PCR; TCRdb lists only in-frame clones, some missing. The sample lists about 160,000 clones; around 94% were seen once. The sequencing used peripheral blood, collected on day 0 of AZD1222 vaccination. These receptors were taken from an adult in good health.

This clone was recorded a few times. V gene TRBV7-8 combines with J gene TRBJ2-1, with D maybe TRBD1 (5 bases). The CDR3 is 14 residues long. The germline V and J ends were trimmed by 3 bases and 10 bases, with 16 bases remaining between them. In germline, CDR1 is SGHVS, CDR2 FQNEAQ. The CDR3 sequence: CASSFGTQGPEQFF. CDR3 DNA: TGTGCCAGCAGCTTTGGCACTCAGGGCCCGGAGCAGTTCTTC. Based on the CDR3 plus reference TRBV7-8 and TRBJ2-1, the full variable domain is GAGVSQSPRYKVAKRGQDVALRCDPISGHVSLFWYQQALGQGPEFLTYFQNEAQLDKSGLPSDRFFAERPEGSVSTLKIQRTQQEDSAVYLCASSFGTQGPEQFFGPGTRLTVL.

Here the CDR3 DNA reads TGTGCCTGGAGTACCGACAGCCCGAGCTCTGGAAACACCATATATTTT. Amino acid sequence: CAWSTDSPSSGNTIYF. This sequence joins TRBV30 and TRBJ1-3; D possibly corresponds to TRBD1 (5 bases). The germline V and J ends were trimmed by 2 bases and 0 bases, with 14 bases remaining between them. This CDR3 is built from 16 residues. Germline V gene lookup returns CDR1 GTSNPN and CDR2 SVGIG (reference sequence).

In DNA, the CDR3 is TGTGCCAGCAGCCAAGAAGGGGGAAGTAGCAAACTGTTTTTT. Protein product: CASSQEGGSSKLFF. The chain combines TRBV3-1 (or the pseudogene TRBV3-2) with TRBJ1-4, with D perhaps matching TRBD1 (6 bases). The CDR3 contains 14 residues. The V end was cut by 0 bases, the J end by 11 bases, with 13 bases between. Germline-derived CDR1 and CDR2 are LGHDT and YNNKEL (reference sequence).

The chain has TRBV5-1 and TRBJ1-1; D remains unclear. This CDR3 contains 13 residues. CDR1 is SGHRS and CDR2 is YFSETQ in the germline V gene. V shed 2 bases and J shed 5 bases, with 10 bases lying between them. DNA for the CDR3: TGCGCCAGCAGCTTTCCCCCGGGGACTGAAGCTTTCTTT. It specifies CASSFPPGTEAFF.

The gene calls are TRBV19 and TRBJ1-1; D not certain. V gave up 7 bases and J gave up 5 bases, with 14 bases separating them. Per the germline V gene, CDR1 is LNHDA and CDR2 is SQIVND (reference sequence). The CDR3 runs to 13 residues. CDR3 bases: TGTGCCAGTATGTTCTTTGGGGAGACTGAAGCTTTCTTT. It encodes CASMFFGETEAFF. The variable domain in full, completed from reference TRBV19 and TRBJ1-1, reads DGGITQSPKYLFRKEGQNVTLSCEQNLNHDAMYWYRQDPGQGLRLIYYSQIVNDFQKGDIAEGYSVSREKKESFPLTVTSAQKNPTAFYLCASMFFGETEAFFGQGTRLTVV.

V is TRBV9 and J is TRBJ2-3, with D unclear. Trimming stripped 5 bases from V and 2 bases from J, with 12 bases between. The CDR3 consists of 14 residues. Germline V gene lookup returns CDR1 SGDLS and CDR2 YYNGEE. The CDR3 DNA reads TGTGCCAGCAGTACAAGGGCGAACACAGATACGCAGTATTTT. Protein product: CASSTRANTDTQYF.

The V and J genes are TRBV5-1 and TRBJ1-6; 7 bases are shared with TRBD1. The CDR3 covers 15 residues. Looked up from germline, CDR1 is SGHRS and CDR2 is YFSETQ. V gave up 2 bases and J gave up 8 bases; unmatched junction bases: 7. As DNA, the CDR3 is TGCGCCAGCAGCTTAAGGACAGGCGGGGATTCACCCCTCCACTTT. It is translated as CASSLRTGGDSPLHF.

This chain links TRBV6-4 with TRBJ2-3, with D uncertain. CDR1 is MRHNA, CDR2 SNTAGT, per germline. The CDR3 sequence is 13 residues long. Between the trimmed V and J ends, which lost 3 bases and 6 bases, there was a span of 10 bases. The CDR3 DNA is TGTGCCAGCAGTGAGGGCCCTCTGGATACGCAGTATTTT. Its translation: CASSEGPLDTQYF.

V gene TRBV6-5 combines with J gene TRBJ2-7, with TRBD1 matching over 9 bases. The CDR3 has 15 amino acids. The ends lost 0 bases at V and 3 bases at J; junction bases unmatched: 3. Per germline, CDR1 MNHEY and CDR2 SVGAGI. As DNA, the CDR3 is TGTGCCAGCAGTTACTCGCCGGACAGGGGCTACGAGCAGTACGTC. Protein: CASSYSPDRGYEQYV.

The J gene is TRBJ1-5, the V gene TRBV19, with D unresolved. The CDR3 totals 15 residues. Germline V lookup: CDR1 LNHDA, CDR2 SQIVND (reference sequence). V lost 6 bases to trimming and J lost 0 bases, with 12 bases between them. The CDR3 sequence is CASRKAGLSNQPQHF. CDR3 nucleotides: TGTGCCAGTAGGAAGGCAGGACTTAGCAATCAGCCCCAGCATTTT.

The chain combines TRBV6-5 with TRBJ1-3; D is perhaps TRBD1 (6 bases). Germline V gives CDR1 MNHEY, CDR2 SVGAGI. This CDR3 spans 15 amino acids. V was trimmed by 6 bases and J by 2 bases, leaving 14 bases between them. DNA for the CDR3: TGTGCCAGCAGGATGAACAGGGTCGCTGGAAACACCATATATTTT. This sequence encodes CASRMNRVAGNTIYF.

The chain is built from TRBV29-1 and TRBJ1-6; 8 positions match TRBD1. Per the germline V gene, CDR1 is SQVTM and CDR2 is ANQGSEA. This CDR3 has 13 residues. With 7 bases clipped from V and 9 bases from J, the junction kept 8 bases outside the gene matches. DNA of the CDR3: TGCAGCGCTCGGGACAGGTTGGGTTCACCCCTCCACTTT. Translated: CSARDRLGSPLHF.

This clone has a handful of counts. The rearrangement joins TRBV29-1 to TRBJ1-5, with a weak D call TRBD1 (6 bases). The CDR3 is 13 amino acids. V gave up 6 bases and J gave up 2 bases, with 11 bases separating them. Germline lookup yields CDR1 SQVTM and CDR2 ANQGSEA. DNA for the CDR3: TGCAGCGTCCAACAGGGAGGCAATCAGCCCCAGCATTTT. Residues: CSVQQGGNQPQHF.

The chain combines TRBV6-5 with TRBJ1-6; D not certain. The CDR3 contains 13 residues. Trimming shortened V by 7 bases and J by 5 bases, and 9 bases separated the two germline ends. From germline, CDR1 is MNHEY and CDR2 SVGAGI. The DNA for the CDR3 is TGTGCCAGCACCCAGCAGGATAATTCACCCCTCCACTTT. This codes for CASTQQDNSPLHF.

This clone was picked up one time. This chain links TRBV4-2 with TRBJ1-1, with D tentatively TRBD1 (5 bases). Trimming cost V 5 bases and J 3 bases, with 16 bases left between them. The germline CDR1 and CDR2 sequences are LGHNA and YNFKEQ. The CDR3 contains 15 residues. The CDR3 spells CASSDAGVADTEAFF. In nucleotides, the CDR3 is TGTGCCAGCAGCGATGCGGGGGTGGCGGACACTGAAGCTTTCTTT.

J is TRBJ2-1 and V is TRBV2; D might be TRBD1 (5 bases). The germline V gene encodes CDR1 SNHLY and CDR2 FYNNEI. This CDR3 comprises 14 residues. The V end lost 6 bases, the J end lost 4 bases, and 13 bases lay between the germline ends. The CDR3 bases are TGTGCCAGCAGAATGAGGCAGGGTTACAATGAGCAGTTCTTC. Translated, it gives CASRMRQGYNEQFF.

This sequence joins TRBV29-1 and TRBJ1-1; D gene uncertain. The CDR3 contains 11 residues. V was clipped by 4 bases and J by 1 base, with 4 bases between them. Germline assignment: CDR1 SQVTM and CDR2 ANQGSEA. The CDR3 DNA reads TGCAGCGTTGCGGCGAACACTGAAGCTTTCTTT. Protein sequence: CSVAANTEAFF.

The chain carries TRBV9 and TRBJ2-1, with D perhaps TRBD1 or TRBD2 (5 bases each). Germline V gives CDR1 SGDLS, CDR2 YYNGEE. Trimming pared 4 bases from V and 7 bases from J, leaving 15 bases between. The CDR3 sequence is 14 residues long. CDR3 protein: CASSPTGAGNEQFF. The DNA for the CDR3 is TGTGCCAGCAGCCCGACCGGGGCTGGGAATGAGCAGTTCTTC.